The clone carrying this TCR beta chain was detected only once. This sample was taken from a study of OX40 agonist ivuxolimab in advanced cancers. Study overall: The patients got ivuxolimab, which is an agonistic anti-OX40 (CD134) antibody.

CDR1 is MNHNY and CDR2 is SVGAGI in the germline V gene (reference sequence). The CDR3 loop spans 14 amino acids. V lost 4 bases and J 0 bases, leaving 9 bases between the germline ends. Produced via immunoSEQ multiplex PCR; TCRdb's table is partial and in-frame only. The sample shows about 91,000 clones, more than 80% of them seen only once. Patients were excluded for autoimmune disease history or systemic immunosuppression. The J gene is TRBJ1-1, the V gene TRBV6-6; D gene ambiguous. The clonotype originates from an adult with an advanced solid tumor such as melanoma, head and neck, liver or kidney cancer. The input for sequencing was CD4+ or CD8+ T cells sorted from blood, taken in a trial of the OX40 agonist ivuxolimab. For the CDR3, the DNA is TGTGCCAGCAGTTGGTCGCTCCTGAACACTGAAGCTTTCTTT. Protein product: CASSWSLLNTEAFF.